A single sample is the source of the 14 T cell receptor beta chains below, sequenced in a study of shared clonotypes between healthy human individuals. The method was immunoSEQ multiplex PCR; TCRdb's version includes in-frame clones alone and lacks a portion of them. Of hundreds of thousands of clones listed, 60% to 75% were seen once; the top ten hold 1.5% to 2%. Sequencing was done on a sample of memory CD4+ T cells sorted from blood. Subset of the sample: CD45RA-negative fraction. The receptors shown here come from a woman in her 30s in good health.

The V call is TRBV7-6, the J call TRBJ1-5; maybe TRBD1 (5 bases). This CDR3 is 14 amino acids long. V was trimmed by 5 bases and J by 5 bases, leaving 13 bases between them. In germline, CDR1 is SGHVS, CDR2 FNYEAQ. The CDR3 spells CASSPGADYQPQHF. Written as DNA, the CDR3 is TGTGCCAGCAGCCCCGGGGCAGACTATCAGCCCCAGCATTTT.

Only one count was recorded for this clone. V gene TRBV5-1 combines with J gene TRBJ1-2; the D is unclear. This CDR3 spans 13 amino acids. Deletions cut 4 bases from V and 4 bases from J, with 11 bases between. The germline gives CDR1 SGHRS, CDR2 YFSETQ. CDR3 amino acids: CASSLGYLYGYTF. The CDR3 DNA reads TGCGCCAGCAGCCTGGGGTATCTCTATGGCTACACCTTC.

This sequence joins TRBV6-4 and TRBJ2-5; D tentatively fits TRBD1 or TRBD2 (5 bases each). CDR1 is MRHNA and CDR2 is SNTAGT in the germline V gene. With 6 bases removed from V and 5 bases from J, the gap between germline ends came to 10 bases. The CDR3 loop spans 12 amino acids. CDR3 nucleotides: TGTGCCAGCAGGGGGGAATCGGAGACCCAGTACTTC. Translated: CASRGESETQYF.

The V gene is TRBV25-1, the J gene TRBJ2-3; 8 positions match TRBD1. The CDR3 sequence is 14 residues long. CDR1 is MGHDK, CDR2 SYGVNS, per germline. V lost 10 bases, J lost 6 bases, and 12 bases stayed unmatched. The CDR3 region has the DNA TGTGCCACCGTGGGACAGGAGTCTTGGGATACGCAGTATTTT. It is translated as CATVGQESWDTQYF.

A note on this clone: Other DNA sequences in this specimen translate into the identical CDR3. The chain carries TRBV5-1 and TRBJ2-1; no clear D. This CDR3 has 13 amino acids. Germline values: CDR1 SGHRS, CDR2 YFSETQ. Trimming removed 0 bases from V and 5 bases from J, with 6 bases in between. The CDR3 loop is CASSLGGDNEQFF. CDR3 DNA: TGCGCCAGCAGCTTGGGCGGAGACAATGAGCAGTTCTTC.

V usage is TRBV28 and J usage is TRBJ2-1; 8 bases are a match to TRBD1. V lost 10 bases and J lost 6; bases outside the gene matches: 5. The CDR3 has 12 residues. Germline V CDR1 and CDR2: MDHEN, SYDVKM. This CDR3 reads CATKDRGNEQFF. DNA of the CDR3: TGTGCCACCAAAGACAGGGGCAATGAGCAGTTCTTC.

A remark on this clone: A far larger clone differs by one base, so this is likely a read error. The chain carries TRBV11-3 and TRBJ2-3; D remains unclear. Per the germline V gene, CDR1 is SGHNT and CDR2 is YENEEA. V was clipped by 6 bases and J by 4 bases, with 8 bases between them. This CDR3 comprises 12 residues. CDR3 loop: CASSYGPDTQYF. DNA of the CDR3: TGTGCCAGCAGTTACGGGCCAGATACGCAGTATTTT.

V gene TRBV28 combines with J gene TRBJ1-5; weak D call: TRBD1 (6 bases). The germline V gene encodes CDR1 MDHEN and CDR2 SYDVKM. CDR3 length: 14 amino acids. The ends were cut back, 4 bases at V and 2 bases at J, with 9 bases in the middle. CDR3 nucleotides: TGTGCCAGCAGTTCTCACAGGGGCAATCAGCCCCAGCATTTT. Its protein product is CASSSHRGNQPQHF.

The chain carries TRBV4-1 and TRBJ2-2, with 9 bases lining up with TRBD1. The CDR3 contains 15 residues. CDR1 is MGHRA, CDR2 YSYEKL, per germline. Germline trimming cut 6 bases from V and 6 bases from J; bases unmatched to any gene: 8. The CDR3 DNA reads as TGCGCCAGCAGGACCGGGACAGGGTATTCCGGGGAGCTGTTTTTT. Protein: CASRTGTGYSGELFF.

This clone was picked up many times. Different DNA sequences within this sample yield the same CDR3. The chain uses TRBV10-3 and TRBJ2-7; possible D gene TRBD1, 5 bases. Trimming removed 5 bases from V and 2 bases from J, with 10 bases in between. CDR1 and CDR2 (germline): ENHRY, SYGVKD. The CDR3 contains 13 residues. The CDR3 nucleotides read TGTGCCATCAGTCGGCAGGACACCTACGAGCAGTACTTC. Amino acids: CAISRQDTYEQYF.

The gene calls are TRBV11-2 and TRBJ1-2; 11 nucleotides agree with TRBD1. Germline V gene data show CDR1 as SGHAT and CDR2 as FQNNGV. Losses at the gene ends were 5 bases for V and 2 bases for J; bases not matched to a gene: 10. The CDR3 has 17 amino acids. CDR3 residues: CASSRGQGAFTNYGYTF. DNA for the CDR3: TGTGCCAGCAGCCGCGGACAGGGGGCATTCACCAACTATGGCTACACCTTC. The entire variable domain, with the rest obtained from reference TRBV11-2 and TRBJ1-2, is as follows: EAGVAQSPRYKIIEKRQSVAFWCNPISGHATLYWYQQILGQGPKLLIQFQNNGVVDDSQLPKDRFSAERLKGVDSTLKIQPAKLEDSAVYLCASSRGQGAFTNYGYTFGSGTRLTVV.

The J gene is TRBJ2-1, the V gene TRBV28, with 9 bases identical to TRBD2. This CDR3 spans 18 amino acids. From germline, CDR1 is MDHEN and CDR2 SYDVKM. After removal of 6 bases from V and 6 bases from J, the junction contained 18 bases not matched to a gene. The CDR3 DNA is TGTGCCAGCAGCCCCCGACGATACAAAGCGGGAGGCTCCAATGAGCAGTTCTTC. Translated: CASSPRRYKAGGSNEQFF.

J is TRBJ1-5 and V is TRBV7-9, with unresolved D. The CDR3 is 15 residues long. CDR1 and CDR2 from the germline V gene are SEHNR and FQNEAQ (reference sequence). The V end was cut by 1 base, the J end by 0 bases, with 7 bases between. CDR3 in DNA: TGTGCCAGCAGCTTAGGGAGGTATAGCAATCAGCCCCAGCATTTT. As protein: CASSLGRYSNQPQHF.

V usage is TRBV4-2 and J usage is TRBJ2-5; a possible D gene is TRBD2 (5 bases). This CDR3 comprises 15 residues. CDR1 and CDR2 from the germline V gene are LGHNA and YNFKEQ. V was clipped by 2 bases and J by 2 bases, with 12 bases between them. CDR3 nucleotide sequence: TGTGCCAGCAGCCAAAACCTACTAGAGCAAGAGACCCAGTACTTC. Its protein product is CASSQNLLEQETQYF.